Detailed here is one TCR beta chain. The data originate from a study of cytotoxic CD8 clonotypes in ibrutinib-treated CLL. Germline CDR1 MGHRA, CDR2 YSYEKL. V was pared by 4 bases and J by 1 base, with 14 bases between. CDR3 length: 15 residues. This table comes from immunoSEQ multiplex PCR, and its TCRdb copy is limited to in-frame clones, with some not included. The sample carries about 35,000 clones, over 70% recorded once. This receptor was taken from a human donor with chronic lymphocytic leukemia. The sequencing here drew on PBMCs, taken at disease progression, from a patient treated with ibrutinib. The chain has TRBV4-1 and TRBJ2-7; the D gene is possibly TRBD2 (5 bases). CDR3 nucleotides: TGCGCCAGCAGCCCGTTCCGACGGGGTTCCTACGAGCAGTACTTC. Its protein is CASSPFRRGSYEQYF.